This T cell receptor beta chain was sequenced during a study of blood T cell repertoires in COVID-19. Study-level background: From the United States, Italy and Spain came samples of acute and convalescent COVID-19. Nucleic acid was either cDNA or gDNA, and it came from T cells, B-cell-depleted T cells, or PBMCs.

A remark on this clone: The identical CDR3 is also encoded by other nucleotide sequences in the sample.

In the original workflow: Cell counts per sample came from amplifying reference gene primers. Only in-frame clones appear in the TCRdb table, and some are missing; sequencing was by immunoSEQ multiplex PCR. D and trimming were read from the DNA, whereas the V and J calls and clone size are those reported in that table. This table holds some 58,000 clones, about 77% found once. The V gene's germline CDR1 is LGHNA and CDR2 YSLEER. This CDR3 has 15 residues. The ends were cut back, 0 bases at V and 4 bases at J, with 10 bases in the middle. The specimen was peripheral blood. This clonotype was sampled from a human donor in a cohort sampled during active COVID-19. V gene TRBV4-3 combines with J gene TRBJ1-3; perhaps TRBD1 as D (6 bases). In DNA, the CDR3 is TGCGCCAGCAGCCAAGACAGGGGCCCGGGAAACACCATATATTTT. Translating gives CASSQDRGPGNTIYF.